The 20 T cell receptor beta chains listed next were all sequenced from one sample in a study of T cell responses to AZD1222 COVID-19 vaccine. Libraries were prepared by immunoSEQ multiplex PCR; TCRdb keeps only in-frame clonotypes and omits some of them. The data hold 110,000 or so clones, with 85% to 90% observed a single time. This specimen was peripheral blood, taken on day 0 of AZD1222 vaccination. These receptors were obtained from an adult in good health.

V usage is TRBV11-1 and J usage is TRBJ1-1, with D possibly being TRBD1 (6 bases). The CDR3 covers 16 residues. V gave up 5 bases and J gave up 1 base, with 17 bases separating them. CDR1 is SGHAT, CDR2 FQDESV, per germline (reference sequence). The CDR3 DNA reads as TGTGCCAGCAGCCCCCAACCGGGACAACGGAACACTGAAGCTTTCTTT. It codes for CASSPQPGQRNTEAFF.

This chain connects TRBV28 to TRBJ1-2; 9 bases agree with TRBD1. Germline V lookup: CDR1 MDHEN, CDR2 SYDVKM. The ends lost 7 bases at V and 7 bases at J; junction bases unmatched: 10. The CDR3 runs to 14 residues. The CDR3 reads CASTQDRGGRGYTF. In DNA, the CDR3 is TGTGCCAGCACCCAGGACAGGGGCGGTCGTGGCTACACCTTC.

The rearrangement links TRBV19 to TRBJ2-2, with 7 positions matching TRBD2. CDR3 size: 14 residues. The germline CDR1 and CDR2 sequences are LNHDA and SQIVND (reference sequence). V was clipped by 6 bases and J by 11 bases; unmatched bases: 12. CDR3 coding DNA: TGTGCCAGTAGCCCGGGGGGTAGCGGGCGAGAGCTGTTTTTT. It codes for CASSPGGSGRELFF.

This clone has a handful of counts. The rearrangement links TRBV10-3 to TRBJ1-2, with D maybe TRBD1 (5 bases). The V end was cut by 6 bases, the J end by 7 bases, with 18 bases between. The CDR3 has 14 amino acids. Germline V gene data show CDR1 as ENHRY and CDR2 as SYGVKD. For the CDR3, the DNA is TGTGCCATCAGCGGACAACAGAGGATTGGTGGCTACACCTTC. This translates into CAISGQQRIGGYTF.

This clone was recorded only once. This sample also contains other DNA sequences that code for the same CDR3. The chain couples TRBV19 to TRBJ1-1; D ambiguous. Trimming removed 3 bases at V and 4 bases at J, with 6 bases between. This CDR3 region has 12 residues. Germline CDR1 is LNHDA and CDR2 is SQIVND (reference sequence). The CDR3 loop is CASSIGSTEAFF. The CDR3 DNA reads TGTGCCAGTAGTATCGGTAGCACTGAAGCTTTCTTT.

The genes are TRBV2 and TRBJ1-1, with 7 positions matching TRBD1. The CDR3 consists of 14 residues. CDR1 and CDR2 from the germline V gene are SNHLY and FYNNEI. V was clipped by 8 bases and J by 5 bases; unmatched bases: 11. This CDR3 reads CASFLGGGRTEAFF. The CDR3, as DNA: TGTGCCAGCTTCCTTGGAGGGGGCAGGACTGAAGCTTTCTTT.

The V call is TRBV6-5, the J call TRBJ1-2; no definite D call. In germline, CDR1 is MNHEY, CDR2 SVGAGI. The CDR3 is 15 amino acids. Trimming left V 6 bases short and J 2 bases short, with 16 bases between. The CDR3 DNA is TGTGCCAGCAGCACCACAGCCCCGGGGAACTATGGCTACACCTTC. This encodes CASSTTAPGNYGYTF.

This chain connects TRBV9 to TRBJ2-7, with 10 bases aligning to TRBD2. The trim removed 3 bases at V and 7 bases at J, leaving 4 bases unmatched. Germline V gene sequence: CDR1 SGDLS, CDR2 YYNGEE. This CDR3 spans 13 amino acids. The CDR3 is CASSARLAGEQYF. The DNA for the CDR3 is TGTGCCAGCAGCGCGCGACTAGCGGGTGAGCAGTACTTC. The whole variable domain, filled in from reference TRBV9 and TRBJ2-7, reads DSGVTQTPKHLITATGQRVTLRCSPRSGDLSVYWYQQSLDQGLQFLIQYYNGEERAKGNILERFSAQQFPDLHSELNLSSLELGDSALYFCASSARLAGEQYFGPGTRLTVT.

The V and J genes are TRBV29-1 and TRBJ1-2, with D possibly matching TRBD1 (6 bases). V gave up 4 bases and J gave up 6 bases, with 12 bases separating them. Germline V gene sequence: CDR1 SQVTM, CDR2 ANQGSEA. The CDR3 contains 12 residues. CDR3 nucleotides: TGCAGCGTTGGGGACAAATTAAATGGCTACACCTTC. Its translation: CSVGDKLNGYTF.

This clone has a handful of counts. The chain has TRBV9 and TRBJ2-7; D is perhaps TRBD1 or TRBD2 (5 bases each). Per the germline V gene, CDR1 is SGDLS and CDR2 is YYNGEE. Trimming left V 0 bases short and J 0 bases short, with 7 bases between. The CDR3 spans 14 residues. As DNA, the CDR3 is TGTGCCAGCAGCGTAGATGGGGGCTCCTACGAGCAGTACTTC. It is translated as CASSVDGGSYEQYF.

The V and J genes are TRBV7-2 and TRBJ1-1, with a weak D call TRBD1 (6 bases). The V and J ends lost 3 bases and 0 bases respectively, with 8 bases between them. CDR3 size: 14 residues. Germline CDR1 is SGHTA and CDR2 is FQGNSA. Here the CDR3 DNA reads TGTGCCAGCAGCTTGTCAGGGGTGAACACTGAAGCTTTCTTT. Amino acid sequence: CASSLSGVNTEAFF.

V and J are TRBV15 and TRBJ1-2; D not certain. This CDR3 region has 14 residues. The germline V gene has CDR1 LNHNV and CDR2 YYDKDF (reference sequence). V lost 0 bases and J 4 bases, leaving 9 bases between the germline ends. The CDR3 region is CATSRDEFPYGYTF. CDR3 bases: TGTGCCACCAGCAGAGATGAGTTCCCCTATGGCTACACCTTC.

V is TRBV19 and J is TRBJ2-3; 11 nucleotides match TRBD2. The length of the CDR3 is 16 residues. With 4 bases clipped from V and 2 bases from J, the junction kept 5 bases outside the gene matches. Germline lookup yields CDR1 LNHDA and CDR2 SQIVND (reference sequence). CDR3 in amino acids: CASSTVAGGFTDTQYF. CDR3 DNA sequence: TGTGCCAGTAGTACCGTAGCGGGAGGGTTCACAGATACGCAGTATTTT.

This rearrangement joins TRBV6-5 to TRBJ1-2; D possibly corresponds to TRBD1 (6 bases). With 7 bases removed from V and 6 bases from J, the gap between germline ends came to 12 bases. This CDR3 has 12 residues. The germline V gene encodes CDR1 MNHEY and CDR2 SVGAGI. CDR3 sequence reads: CASTHRGHGYTF. DNA of the CDR3: TGTGCCAGCACCCACCGGGGGCATGGCTACACCTTC.

This clone was counted only a few times. The gene calls are TRBV7-9 and TRBJ2-3, with 12 bases identical to TRBD2. The CDR3 spans 16 residues. J lost 4 bases, V lost 3 bases, and 5 bases had no gene match. Germline V gene lookup returns CDR1 SEHNR and CDR2 FQNEAQ (reference sequence). The CDR3 sequence is CASSFPSGRAPDTQYF. DNA for the CDR3: TGTGCCAGCAGCTTCCCTAGCGGGAGGGCCCCAGATACGCAGTATTTT. Full variable domain (outside the CDR3, taken from reference TRBV7-9 and TRBJ2-3): DTGVSQNPRHKITKRGQNVTFRCDPISEHNRLYWYRQTLGQGPEFLTYFQNEAQLEKSRLLSDRFSAERPKGSFSTLEIQRTEQGDSAMYLCASSFPSGRAPDTQYFGPGTRLTVL.

The chain carries TRBV19 and TRBJ2-5; D unresolved. Deletions cut 1 base from V and 1 base from J, with 10 bases between. The germline V gene encodes CDR1 LNHDA and CDR2 SQIVND (reference sequence). There are 15 residues in the CDR3. For the CDR3, the DNA is TGTGCCAGTAGTATAGGGGTATTGGCCCAAGAGACCCAGTACTTC. Protein: CASSIGVLAQETQYF.

The CDR3 loop is CASSLVSGPDTQYF. In nucleotides, the CDR3 is TGTGCCAGCAGCTTAGTTTCAGGGCCAGATACGCAGTATTTT. The chain has TRBV11-2 and TRBJ2-3, with D maybe TRBD1 (5 bases). Deletions cut 1 base from V and 4 bases from J, with 9 bases between. Germline assignment: CDR1 SGHAT and CDR2 FQNNGV. The CDR3 loop spans 14 amino acids. Full variable domain (remainder filled in from reference TRBV11-2 and TRBJ2-3): EAGVAQSPRYKIIEKRQSVAFWCNPISGHATLYWYQQILGQGPKLLIQFQNNGVVDDSQLPKDRFSAERLKGVDSTLKIQPAKLEDSAVYLCASSLVSGPDTQYFGPGTRLTVL.

The chain joins TRBV5-1 to TRBJ2-1; 8 nucleotides match TRBD1. This CDR3 contains 15 residues. The germline gives CDR1 SGHRS, CDR2 YFSETQ. Trimming took 5 bases from V and 4 from J; bases not matched to a gene: 8. CDR3 in DNA: TGCGCCAGCAGTGAGACAGGGGAATTTTACAATGAGCAGTTCTTC. Its translation is CASSETGEFYNEQFF.

The V call is TRBV7-9, the J call TRBJ2-7, with unresolved D. The ends were cut back, 4 bases at V and 3 bases at J, with 10 bases in the middle. In germline, CDR1 is SEHNR, CDR2 FQNEAQ (reference sequence). The CDR3 extends over 13 amino acids. Here the CDR3 reads CASSSVINYEQYF. The CDR3 nucleotides are TGTGCCAGCAGCTCGGTCATCAACTACGAGCAGTACTTC.

This clone has only one observation. The chain couples TRBV18 to TRBJ2-5, with a tentative D call TRBD1 (6 bases). This CDR3 is 16 amino acids long. Per the germline V gene, CDR1 is KGHSH and CDR2 is LQKENI. Trimming took 3 bases from V and 4 from J, leaving 18 bases between them. In DNA, the CDR3 is TGTGCCAGCTCACCCTACCAACAGGGTGCGGGAGAGACCCAGTACTTC. Its protein product is CASSPYQQGAGETQYF.